Detailed here is one T cell receptor beta chain. The antigen is undetermined. This record belongs to a study of shared clonotypes between healthy human individuals. CDR1 SGHKS and CDR2 YYEKEE come from the germline V gene (reference sequence). V lost 8 bases, J lost 9 bases, and 11 bases stayed unmatched. The CDR3 spans 13 residues. As originally analysed: ImmunoSEQ junction-only sequences lacked quality scores, so their filtering differed. Sequenced by immunoSEQ multiplex PCR; TCRdb stores in-frame clones only, minus some. For V, J and clone size, that table is used; D and trimming come from the DNA. Of some 2,400,000 clones listed, about 94% are singletons. The study's findings and limits: The small donor group covered limited genetic and exposure diversity.

The TCR comes from a young man in good health. The chain couples TRBV5-5 to TRBJ2-7; 10 bases agree with TRBD2. Source material: naive CD4+ T cells sorted from blood. Subset specified: CD45RA+ positively selected. The CDR3 here is CASRTSGDGGQYF. The CDR3 region has the DNA TGTGCCAGTCGGACTAGCGGAGATGGTGGGCAGTACTTC.